Each of the 20 T cell receptor beta chains below was sequenced from the same sample in a study of Tregs in tolerant kidney transplant recipients. Assay: immunoSEQ multiplex PCR; the TCRdb copy retains only in-frame clones and omits some. The sample yields nearly 95,000 clones, 80% to 95% seen once. The source was CD4+ T cells from blood, collected before the transplant. These receptors all come from a human donor who received a combined kidney and bone marrow transplant.

The chain carries TRBV11-2 and TRBJ2-7, with TRBD2 matching over 8 bases. V gave up 2 bases and J gave up 0 bases; unmatched junction bases: 3. Germline lookup yields CDR1 SGHAT and CDR2 FQNNGV. The CDR3 extends over 15 amino acids. In nucleotides, the CDR3 is TGTGCCAGCAGCTTACGGGGGGGGAGCTCCTACGAGCAGTACTTC. It codes for CASSLRGGSSYEQYF.

The CDR3 sequence: CAIKVAGGPGELFF. In DNA, the CDR3 is TGTGCCATCAAAGTAGCGGGGGGGCCCGGGGAGCTGTTTTTT. This sequence joins TRBV10-3 and TRBJ2-2; 11 nucleotides agree with TRBD2. CDR1 is ENHRY, CDR2 SYGVKD, per germline. The trim removed 7 bases at V and 6 bases at J, leaving 4 bases unmatched. The CDR3 consists of 14 residues.

J is TRBJ1-2 and V is TRBV29-1; 8 bases align to TRBD1. The CDR3 runs 15 residues. The germline gives CDR1 SQVTM, CDR2 ANQGSEA. V trimming: 3 bases; J trimming: 2 bases; junction bases outside the gene matches: 8. CDR3 sequence: CSVDAGGRINYGYTF. The CDR3 coding sequence is TGCAGCGTTGACGCAGGGGGCAGAATAAACTATGGCTACACCTTC.

The chain carries TRBV7-8 and TRBJ1-1; no definite D call. V lost 0 bases and J 10 bases, leaving 12 bases between the germline ends. Germline V gene lookup returns CDR1 SGHVS and CDR2 FQNEAQ. This CDR3 comprises 13 residues. The CDR3 sequence is CASSLAAQRGAFF. The CDR3, as DNA: TGTGCCAGCAGCTTAGCGGCTCAACGCGGAGCTTTCTTT.

The chain has TRBV4-2 and TRBJ2-7; D is undetermined. The germline CDR1 and CDR2 sequences are LGHNA and YNFKEQ. V was trimmed by 0 bases and J by 2 bases, leaving 8 bases between them. The CDR3 spans 14 residues. DNA for the CDR3: TGTGCCAGCAGCCAAGATTCCGTTCCCTACGAGCAGTACTTC. Translated, it gives CASSQDSVPYEQYF.

The V and J genes are TRBV14 and TRBJ1-5; D is uncertain. The V and J ends lost 3 bases and 3 bases respectively, with 6 bases between them. Germline CDR1 SGHDN, CDR2 FVKESK. This CDR3 spans 13 amino acids. The CDR3 is CASSQFLNQPQHF. The CDR3 DNA is TGTGCCAGCAGCCAGTTCCTCAATCAGCCCCAGCATTTT.

This sequence joins TRBV18 and TRBJ2-5, with 8 positions matching TRBD2. The ends lost 3 bases at V and 2 bases at J; junction bases unmatched: 5. The CDR3 is 15 amino acids. CDR1 is KGHSH and CDR2 is LQKENI in the germline V gene. The CDR3 nucleotides are TGTGCCAGCTCACCCGATGCGGGGGGACAAGAGACCCAGTACTTC. Amino acid sequence: CASSPDAGGQETQYF.

The chain recombines TRBV30 with TRBJ2-7, with D possibly TRBD2 on 7 matching bases. The CDR3 extends over 11 amino acids. Trimming stripped 3 bases from V and 12 bases from J, with 15 bases between. Germline V gene lookup returns CDR1 GTSNPN and CDR2 SVGIG (reference sequence). The CDR3 protein is CAWSEGGGGYF. The DNA of the CDR3 is TGTGCCTGGAGCGAAGGGGGGGGAGGGTACTTC.

The chain has TRBV10-2 and TRBJ2-7; TRBD2 aligns across 10 bases. The junction had 16 bases not matched to a gene; V was cut back by 4 bases and J by 10 bases. Germline CDR1 reads WSHSY; CDR2 reads SAAADI. CDR3 length: 16 residues. Here the CDR3 reads CASSAPDSGRAVSQYF. The CDR3, as DNA: TGCGCCAGCAGTGCCCCCGACAGCGGGAGGGCCGTTTCTCAGTACTTC.

The gene calls are TRBV6-6 and TRBJ2-2; maybe TRBD2 (6 bases). V lost 5 bases and J lost 0, with 10 bases in between. The CDR3 extends over 15 amino acids. Germline values: CDR1 MNHNY, CDR2 SVGAGI (reference sequence). For the CDR3, the DNA is TGTGCCAGCAGTCGACTAGTCGCGAACACCGGGGAGCTGTTTTTT. This codes for CASSRLVANTGELFF.

Worth noting for this clone: This sample also contains other DNA sequences that code for the same CDR3. The chain has TRBV5-1 and TRBJ1-2; D remains ambiguous. Trimming removed 2 bases from V and 5 bases from J, with 7 bases in between. The germline gives CDR1 SGHRS, CDR2 YFSETQ. This CDR3 contains 12 residues. The CDR3 protein is CASSLTGYGYTF. In DNA form, the CDR3 reads TGCGCCAGCAGCTTAACGGGATATGGCTACACCTTC.

With regard to this clone: At one of its ends the junction is not consistent with the germline gene, which may arise from a read error. The J gene is TRBJ1-1, the V gene TRBV20-1; TRBD1 matches at 8 bases. Germline CDR1 DFQATT, CDR2 SNEGSKA (reference sequence). The CDR3 spans 9 residues. The CDR3 DNA is TGCAGTGCTAGACAGGGGGCGCGATTT. Translating it yields CSARQGARF.

The J gene is TRBJ1-4, the V gene TRBV16, with 8 positions matching TRBD1. From germline, CDR1 is KGHSY and CDR2 FQNENV. Trimming took 5 bases from V and 4 from J; bases not matched to a gene: 3. The CDR3 spans 14 residues. The CDR3 nucleotides are TGTGCCAGCAGCTACAGGGGGAATAATGAAAAACTGTTTTTT. Protein product: CASSYRGNNEKLFF. The full variable domain, completed using reference TRBV16 and TRBJ1-4, is GEEVAQTPKHLVRGEGQKAKLYCAPIKGHSYVFWYQQVLKNEFKFLISFQNENVFDETGMPKERFSAKCLPNSPCSLEIQATKLEDSAVYFCASSYRGNNEKLFFGSGTQLSVL.

This chain uses TRBV5-8 with TRBJ1-4, with 8 positions matching TRBD1. J gave up 7 bases and V 4 bases, and 6 bases lay outside the gene matches. The length of the CDR3 is 14 residues. Germline values: CDR1 SGHTS, CDR2 YDEGEE. For the CDR3, the DNA is TGTGCCAGCAGCCCAAGGACAGGGATTGAAAAACTGTTTTTT. Translation gives CASSPRTGIEKLFF. The full variable domain, its missing parts supplied by reference TRBV5-8 and TRBJ1-4, is EAGVTQSPTHLIKTRGQQATLRCSPISGHTSVYWYQQALGLGLQFLLWYDEGEERNRGNFPPRFSGRQFPNYSSELNVNALELEDSALYLCASSPRTGIEKLFFGSGTQLSVL.

V gene TRBV5-4 combines with J gene TRBJ2-5; D ambiguous. The V and J ends lost 0 bases and 2 bases respectively, with 11 bases between them. Germline CDR1 reads SGHNT; CDR2 reads YYREEE (reference sequence). The CDR3 runs to 15 residues. The CDR3 sequence: CASSLAEAGQETQYF. The CDR3 region has the DNA TGTGCCAGCAGCTTGGCCGAGGCTGGGCAAGAGACCCAGTACTTC.

V gene TRBV18 combines with J gene TRBJ2-1; 8 bases are shared with TRBD1. V shed 3 bases, J shed 5 bases, and the junction held 3 bases outside the gene matches. The CDR3 covers 14 residues. Germline V gives CDR1 KGHSH, CDR2 LQKENI. Here the CDR3 reads CASSPRTGHNEQFF. The CDR3 bases are TGTGCCAGCTCACCTAGGACAGGGCACAATGAGCAGTTCTTC.

V usage is TRBV5-4 and J usage is TRBJ1-1; 7 bases line up with TRBD1. Germline V gives CDR1 SGHNT, CDR2 YYREEE (reference sequence). Trimming took 5 bases from V and 2 from J; bases not matched to a gene: 3. The CDR3 spans 13 residues. The CDR3 bases are TGTGCCAGCAGGACAGGGAGAAACACTGAAGCTTTCTTT. Translating it yields CASRTGRNTEAFF.

This clone was observed a single time. The rearrangement joins TRBV4-1 to TRBJ2-6; no reliable D call. CDR1 is MGHRA and CDR2 is YSYEKL in the germline V gene. The germline V and J ends were trimmed by 1 base and 2 bases, with 9 bases remaining between them. The CDR3 covers 16 residues. The CDR3 sequence is CASSQVGEAGANVLTF. In nucleotides, the CDR3 is TGCGCCAGCAGCCAAGTCGGTGAGGCTGGGGCCAACGTCCTGACTTTC.

The V call is TRBV7-2, the J call TRBJ1-2; D gene unclear. This CDR3 spans 14 amino acids. Germline loops: CDR1 SGHTA, CDR2 FQGNSA. V was pared by 5 bases and J by 2 bases, with 12 bases between. CDR3 DNA sequence: TGTGCCAGCAGCCCGACTAACATAAACTATGGCTACACCTTC. Protein product: CASSPTNINYGYTF.

The chain links TRBV19 to TRBJ2-5; D may be TRBD1 (6 bases). V gave up 4 bases and J gave up 5 bases, with 11 bases separating them. The germline V gene encodes CDR1 LNHDA and CDR2 SQIVND (reference sequence). The CDR3 contains 13 residues. In DNA form, the CDR3 reads TGTGCCAGTAGTACCGGGACAAGGGAGACCCAGTACTTC. Amino acids: CASSTGTRETQYF.